The 28 T cell receptor beta chains below come from one sample, sequenced in a study of cytomegalovirus exposure and HLA in healthy donors. Clones were sequenced by immunoSEQ multiplex PCR, and TCRdb holds only the in-frame ones, with some missing. The sample has some 270,000 clones, just over 85% seen once. Sample: PBMCs. All receptors come from a woman between 18 and 30 years old in good health and CMV-seronegative.

This chain uses TRBV9 with TRBJ1-3, with a weak D call TRBD1 (5 bases). CDR3 size: 14 residues. V lost 5 bases, J lost 0 bases, and 9 bases lay in between. Germline assignment: CDR1 SGDLS and CDR2 YYNGEE. CDR3 DNA sequence: TGTGCCAGCAGTGAACAGGCCTCTGGAAACACCATATATTTT. Its protein is CASSEQASGNTIYF.

The genes are TRBV6-5 and TRBJ2-7; D perhaps matches TRBD2 (6 bases). The germline V gene has CDR1 MNHEY and CDR2 SVGAGI. The CDR3 length is 14 residues. Trimming removed 2 bases from V and 4 bases from J, with 12 bases in between. In DNA, the CDR3 is TGTGCCAGCAGTTACGTCTCCGGAGGGTACGAGCAGTACTTC. Protein: CASSYVSGGYEQYF.

The rearrangement uses TRBV4-3 and TRBJ2-1; 7 bases fit TRBD1. The V gene end was trimmed by 0 bases and the J gene end by 1 base; junction bases not matched to a gene: 6. This CDR3 is 17 amino acids long. Germline assignment: CDR1 LGHNA and CDR2 YSLEER. Here the CDR3 reads CASSQDQGTASYNEQFF. The DNA of the CDR3 is TGCGCCAGCAGCCAAGATCAGGGGACAGCATCCTACAATGAGCAGTTCTTC.

V is TRBV7-2 and J is TRBJ2-3; TRBD1 aligns across 9 bases. This CDR3 has 12 amino acids. Germline CDR1 is SGHTA and CDR2 is FQGNSA. The trim removed 4 bases at V and 14 bases at J, leaving 7 bases unmatched. DNA for the CDR3: TGTGCCAGCAGCTGGGGACAGGGTGACAGGTATTTT. It translates to CASSWGQGDRYF.

This chain connects TRBV14 to TRBJ2-7; D might be TRBD2 (5 bases). Trimming cost V 4 bases and J 3 bases, with 19 bases left between them. This CDR3 has 16 residues. Germline CDR1 SGHDN, CDR2 FVKESK. This chain's CDR3 is CASSPISSSWGYEQYF. DNA for the CDR3: TGTGCCAGCAGCCCCATTTCTAGCTCCTGGGGCTACGAGCAGTACTTC. Drawing the rest from reference TRBV14 and TRBJ2-7, the complete variable domain is EAGVTQFPSHSVIEKGQTVTLRCDPISGHDNLYWYRRVMGKEIKFLLHFVKESKQDESGMPNNRFLAERTGGTYSTLKVQPAELEDSGVYFCASSPISSSWGYEQYFGPGTRLTVT.

In its sample, this clone was seen once. The CDR3 DNA is TGCGCCAGCAGCCAAGATTGGCAGGGGCCCTACGAGCAGTACTTC. It codes for CASSQDWQGPYEQYF. The gene calls are TRBV4-3 and TRBJ2-7, with D perhaps TRBD1 (6 bases). The CDR3 has 15 residues. The V gene's germline CDR1 is LGHNA and CDR2 YSLEER. Trimming took 0 bases from V and 2 from J, leaving 11 bases between them.

The rearrangement links TRBV5-1 to TRBJ2-2, with no clear D. Trimming removed 4 bases from V and 1 base from J, with 8 bases in between. Germline assignment: CDR1 SGHRS and CDR2 YFSETQ. This CDR3 has 14 amino acids. CDR3 in amino acids: CASSLRQNTGELFF. The CDR3 DNA reads TGCGCCAGCAGCCTAAGACAGAACACCGGGGAGCTGTTTTTT.

The chain is built from TRBV30 and TRBJ1-6, with D possibly matching TRBD1 (6 bases). Germline V gives CDR1 GTSNPN, CDR2 SVGIG (reference sequence). V dropped 4 bases and J dropped 10 bases, with 14 bases sitting between them. CDR3 length: 13 residues. Here the CDR3 DNA reads TGTGCCTGGACTATTACAGGGTGGTCACCCCTCCACTTT. Its translation is CAWTITGWSPLHF.

The chain carries TRBV2 and TRBJ1-1; D gene unclear. CDR3 size: 13 residues. V lost 6 bases, J lost 0 bases, and 8 bases lay in between. CDR1 is SNHLY, CDR2 FYNNEI, per germline. The CDR3 reads CASSGWLNTEAFF. The CDR3 bases are TGTGCCAGCAGCGGTTGGTTGAACACTGAAGCTTTCTTT. Supplemented by reference TRBV2 and TRBJ1-1, the full variable domain reads EPEVTQTPSHQVTQMGQEVILRCVPISNHLYFYWYRQILGQKVEFLVSFYNNEISEKSEIFDDQFSVERPDGSNFTLKIRSTKLEDSAMYFCASSGWLNTEAFFGQGTRLTVV.

The chain is built from TRBV11-1 and TRBJ1-1; weak D call: TRBD1 (5 bases). The length of the CDR3 is 13 residues. Germline V gene sequence: CDR1 SGHAT, CDR2 FQDESV (reference sequence). V was pared by 6 bases and J by 3 bases, with 11 bases between. CDR3 residues: CASSRLGDTEAFF. The CDR3 DNA is TGTGCCAGCAGTCGTCTAGGGGACACTGAAGCTTTCTTT.

V is TRBV15 and J is TRBJ2-1; 10 nucleotides line up with TRBD2. This CDR3 region has 17 residues. CDR1 is LNHNV, CDR2 YYDKDF, per germline (reference sequence). V was clipped by 1 base and J by 3 bases; unmatched bases: 6. The CDR3 is CATSRAILAGLYNEQFF. Here the CDR3 DNA reads TGTGCCACCAGCAGAGCCATACTAGCGGGACTCTACAATGAGCAGTTCTTC.

Written as DNA, the CDR3 is TGTGCCAGCAGTGGAACAGGGTTCTATGGCTACACCTTC. Translating gives CASSGTGFYGYTF. The genes are TRBV28 and TRBJ1-2, with a weak D call TRBD1 (6 bases). The CDR3 runs 13 residues. V lost 5 bases and J 4 bases, leaving 11 bases between the germline ends. Germline CDR1 MDHEN, CDR2 SYDVKM.

The rearrangement uses TRBV27 and TRBJ2-1, with D perhaps TRBD2 (6 bases). The CDR3 spans 15 residues. The ends were cut back, 3 bases at V and 7 bases at J, with 16 bases in the middle. The germline V gene has CDR1 MNHEY and CDR2 SMNVEV (reference sequence). The CDR3 DNA is TGTGCCAGCAGTTTGGTCGGGGGAGCTCTAAATGAGCAGTTCTTC. Residues: CASSLVGGALNEQFF.

CDR3 protein: CASSLSGAEQYF. The CDR3 DNA follows: TGTGCCAGCAGTTTATCTGGGGCCGAGCAGTACTTC. The rearrangement links TRBV28 to TRBJ2-7; TRBD1 might be the D (5 bases). Deletions cut 1 base from V and 6 bases from J, with 7 bases between. Germline V lookup: CDR1 MDHEN, CDR2 SYDVKM. The CDR3 runs 12 residues.

V gene TRBV30 combines with J gene TRBJ1-5; the match to TRBD1 covers 9 bases. Trimming cost V 4 bases and J 7 bases; bases outside gene matches: 8. This CDR3 has 14 residues. CDR1 is GTSNPN, CDR2 SVGIG, per germline (reference sequence). CDR3 DNA sequence: TGTGCCTGGATTACAGGGGGCGCAGGGCAGCCCCAGCATTTT. Encoded protein: CAWITGGAGQPQHF.

This chain links TRBV10-1 with TRBJ2-2, with 9 bases lining up with TRBD1. Germline V gene lookup returns CDR1 WNHNN and CDR2 SYGVQD (reference sequence). Trimming took 6 bases from V and 3 from J; bases not matched to a gene: 5. The CDR3 runs 15 residues. For the CDR3, the DNA is TGCGCCAGCAGCAGGGGACAGGGTGACACCGGGGAGCTGTTTTTT. It yields the protein CASSRGQGDTGELFF.

This clone was seen only once. V is TRBV5-6 and J is TRBJ1-4, with a tentative D call TRBD1 (6 bases). Germline CDR1 and CDR2: SGHDT and YYEEEE. CDR3 size: 17 residues. Trimming removed 4 bases at V and 6 bases at J, with 22 bases between. The CDR3 nucleotides are TGTGCCAGCAGCCCTCCCCTTCTGGTGGACAGTTATGAAAAACTGTTTTTT. Protein sequence: CASSPPLLVDSYEKLFF.

The chain couples TRBV4-1 to TRBJ2-7; TRBD1 aligns across 7 bases. There are 20 residues in the CDR3. Germline CDR1 reads MGHRA; CDR2 reads YSYEKL. J lost 1 base, V lost 3 bases, and 21 bases had no gene match. CDR3 protein: CASSHRKNNTTGVGSYEQYF. The CDR3 DNA follows: TGCGCCAGCAGCCACCGCAAGAACAATACCACAGGGGTGGGGTCCTACGAGCAGTACTTC.

The CDR3 here is CASSLTASPTGELFF. The CDR3 region has the DNA TGTGCCAGCAGTTTAACCGCTAGCCCCACCGGGGAGCTGTTTTTT. The chain carries TRBV27 and TRBJ2-2; possibly TRBD2 for D (5 bases). Germline assignment: CDR1 MNHEY and CDR2 SMNVEV (reference sequence). This CDR3 has 15 amino acids. Deletions cut 2 bases from V and 4 bases from J, with 11 bases between.

This clone was counted a few times. V usage is TRBV10-3 and J usage is TRBJ1-2, with a possible D match to TRBD1 (6 bases). V lost 0 bases and J 8 bases, leaving 10 bases between the germline ends. The CDR3 is 13 amino acids. Germline V gives CDR1 ENHRY, CDR2 SYGVKD. The CDR3 is CAISESDGGGYTF. The CDR3 nucleotides read TGTGCCATCAGTGAGTCTGATGGGGGCGGCTACACCTTC.

The gene calls are TRBV6-1 and TRBJ2-7; 10 nucleotides line up with TRBD1. Germline values: CDR1 MNHNS, CDR2 SASEGT. This CDR3 has 14 amino acids. The V gene end was trimmed by 5 bases and the J gene end by 2 bases; junction bases not matched to a gene: 3. CDR3 loop: CASSSDRGAYEQYF. CDR3 bases: TGTGCCAGCAGTTCGGACAGGGGGGCCTACGAGCAGTACTTC.

V usage is TRBV6-1 and J usage is TRBJ2-7; 9 bases fit TRBD2. This CDR3 region has 15 residues. CDR1 is MNHNS, CDR2 SASEGT, per germline. V lost 6 bases, J lost 5 bases, and 11 bases stayed unmatched. Here the CDR3 reads CASRGGSGSSNEQYF. In DNA form, the CDR3 reads TGTGCCAGCAGGGGAGGTAGCGGGAGTTCCAACGAGCAGTACTTC.

V usage is TRBV30 and J usage is TRBJ1-2; 9 bases are a match to TRBD1. Looked up from germline, CDR1 is GTSNPN and CDR2 is SVGIG (reference sequence). V lost 3 bases and J lost 2; bases outside the gene matches: 4. This CDR3 contains 14 residues. CDR3 in amino acids: CAWRSGQGNYGYTF. The CDR3 DNA reads TGTGCCTGGAGATCGGGACAGGGAAACTATGGCTACACCTTC.

The chain uses TRBV5-1 and TRBJ2-1; 12 nucleotides align to TRBD2. The ends lost 3 bases at V and 0 bases at J; junction bases unmatched: 10. The CDR3 totals 19 residues. Germline V gene lookup returns CDR1 SGHRS and CDR2 YFSETQ. CDR3 residues: CASSSGLAGSFSSYNEQFF. The CDR3 DNA sequence: TGCGCCAGCAGCTCGGGACTAGCGGGCTCCTTTTCCTCCTACAATGAGCAGTTCTTC.

This sequence joins TRBV18 and TRBJ1-5; 8 bases map to TRBD1. Germline V gives CDR1 KGHSH, CDR2 LQKENI. V shed 3 bases and J 5 bases; nucleotides not matched to a gene: 9. There are 16 residues in the CDR3. The chain's CDR3 is CASSPARGQGDQPQHF. DNA for the CDR3: TGTGCCAGCTCACCGGCGAGAGGACAGGGTGATCAGCCCCAGCATTTT.

V and J are TRBV18 and TRBJ1-5; TRBD1 might be the D (6 bases). In germline, CDR1 is KGHSH, CDR2 LQKENI. The CDR3 sequence is 16 residues long. V lost 3 bases and J 0 bases, leaving 12 bases between the germline ends. DNA for the CDR3: TGTGCCAGCTCACCGGGGGGGGCTTATAGCAATCAGCCCCAGCATTTT. This gives the protein CASSPGGAYSNQPQHF.

This clone occurred once. The chain combines TRBV5-1 with TRBJ2-3; 8 nucleotides align to TRBD1. CDR1 and CDR2 from the germline V gene are SGHRS and YFSETQ. This CDR3 spans 18 amino acids. V trimming: 4 bases; J trimming: 6 bases; junction bases outside the gene matches: 19. The CDR3 protein is CASSGGQGSLLGGDTQYF. DNA for the CDR3: TGCGCCAGCAGCGGCGGACAGGGCTCCCTCCTTGGGGGGGATACGCAGTATTTT.

The gene calls are TRBV6-6 and TRBJ1-3; 11 bases are shared with TRBD1. Germline values: CDR1 MNHNY, CDR2 SVGAGI (reference sequence). Unmatched junction bases numbered 3, after V lost 5 bases and J lost 3 bases. The CDR3 extends over 15 amino acids. As DNA, the CDR3 is TGTGCCAGCAGTAGGACAGGGGGCTTTGGAAACACCATATATTTT. Encoded protein: CASSRTGGFGNTIYF.